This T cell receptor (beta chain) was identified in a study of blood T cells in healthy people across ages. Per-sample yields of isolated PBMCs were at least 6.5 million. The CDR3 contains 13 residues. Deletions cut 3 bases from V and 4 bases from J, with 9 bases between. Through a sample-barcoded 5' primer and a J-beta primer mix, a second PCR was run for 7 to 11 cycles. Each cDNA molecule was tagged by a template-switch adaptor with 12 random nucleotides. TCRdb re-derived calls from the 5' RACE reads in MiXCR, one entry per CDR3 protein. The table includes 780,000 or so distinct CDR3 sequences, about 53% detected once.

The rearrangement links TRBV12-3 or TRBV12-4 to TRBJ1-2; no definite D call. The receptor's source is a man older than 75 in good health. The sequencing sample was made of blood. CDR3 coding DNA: TGTGCCAGCAGTTTTAGGCAGAGCTATGGCTACACCTTC. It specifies CASSFRQSYGYTF.